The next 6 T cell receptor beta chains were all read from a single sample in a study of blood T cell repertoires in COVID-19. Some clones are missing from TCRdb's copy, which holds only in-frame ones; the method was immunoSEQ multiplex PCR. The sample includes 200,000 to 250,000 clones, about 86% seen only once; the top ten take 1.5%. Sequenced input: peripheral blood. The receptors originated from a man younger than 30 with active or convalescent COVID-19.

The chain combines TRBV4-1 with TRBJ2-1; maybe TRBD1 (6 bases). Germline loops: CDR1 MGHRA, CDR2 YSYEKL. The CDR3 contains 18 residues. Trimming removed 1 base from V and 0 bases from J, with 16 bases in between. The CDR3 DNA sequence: TGCGCCAGCAGCCAAGCCCCTTTAGGGGGTAGCTCCTACAATGAGCAGTTCTTC. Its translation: CASSQAPLGGSSYNEQFF.

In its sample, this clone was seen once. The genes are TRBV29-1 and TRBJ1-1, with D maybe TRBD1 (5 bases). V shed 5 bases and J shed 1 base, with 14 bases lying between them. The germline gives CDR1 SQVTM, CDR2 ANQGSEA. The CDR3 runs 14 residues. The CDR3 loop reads CSVSVGGRNTEAFF. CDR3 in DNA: TGCAGCGTTTCGGTGGGGGGGAGGAACACTGAAGCTTTCTTT.

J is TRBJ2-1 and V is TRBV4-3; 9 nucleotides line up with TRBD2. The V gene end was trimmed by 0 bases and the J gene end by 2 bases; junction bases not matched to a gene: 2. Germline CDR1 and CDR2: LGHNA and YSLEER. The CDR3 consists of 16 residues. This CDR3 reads CASSQDASGTYNEQFF. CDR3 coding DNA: TGCGCCAGCAGCCAAGATGCTAGCGGGACCTACAATGAGCAGTTCTTC.

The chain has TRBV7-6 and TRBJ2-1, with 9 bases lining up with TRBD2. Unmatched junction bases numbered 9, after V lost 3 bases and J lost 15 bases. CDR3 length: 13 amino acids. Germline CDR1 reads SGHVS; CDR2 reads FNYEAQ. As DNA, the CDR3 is TGTGCCAGCAGCTTTGAGCGGGAGGACCGGATGTTCTTC. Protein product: CASSFEREDRMFF.

CDR3 sequence: CASSWTVEAYNEQFF. The CDR3 nucleotides read TGTGCCAGCAGCTGGACAGTAGAAGCCTACAATGAGCAGTTCTTC. The genes are TRBV7-9 and TRBJ2-1; TRBD1 might be the D (6 bases). Germline V gene lookup returns CDR1 SEHNR and CDR2 FQNEAQ (reference sequence). Trimming stripped 4 bases from V and 2 bases from J, with 12 bases between. The CDR3 sequence is 15 residues long.

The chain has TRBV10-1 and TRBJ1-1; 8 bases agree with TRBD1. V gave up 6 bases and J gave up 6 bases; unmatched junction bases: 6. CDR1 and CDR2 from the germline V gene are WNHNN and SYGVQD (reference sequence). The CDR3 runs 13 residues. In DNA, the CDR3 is TGCGCCAGCAGCCCATCACAGGGGGCTGAAGCTTTCTTT. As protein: CASSPSQGAEAFF.